Each of the 28 T cell receptor beta chains below was sequenced from the same sample in a study of T-cell reconstitution after alpha-beta-depleted transplantation in children. Preparation of the TCRbeta library involved a method that used unique molecular identifiers. TCRdb fed the PCR reads into MiXCR, producing one record per CDR3 protein. Found here are about 610,000 distinct CDR3 sequences, roughly a tenth of them singletons; the top ten hold about 4.3%. The sample was PBMCs from the stem cell graft donor, taken from the stem cell graft. The receptor set was obtained from a human donor who donated a stem cell graft to a child with acute myeloid leukemia.

V usage is TRBV7-2 and J usage is TRBJ2-5, with 7 bases fitting TRBD2. Germline CDR1 is SGHTA and CDR2 is FQGNSA. The length of the CDR3 is 15 residues. J was trimmed by 5 bases and V by 5 bases; bases with no gene match: 11. The DNA for the CDR3 is TGTGCCAGCAGCAAAGAGCGGGATGGGCGGGAGACCCAGTACTTC. Translation: CASSKERDGRETQYF.

Only a few counts were recorded for this clonotype. The J gene is TRBJ2-2, the V gene TRBV15; D is undetermined. The CDR3 has 14 residues. V was pared by 0 bases and J by 4 bases, with 6 bases between. Germline CDR1 and CDR2: LNHNV and YYDKDF (reference sequence). CDR3 DNA sequence: TGTGCCACCAGCAGAGATTCATCCACCGGGGAGCTGTTTTTT. Protein: CATSRDSSTGELFF.

V gene TRBV9 combines with J gene TRBJ2-5; a weak D match, TRBD1 (5 bases). V lost 0 bases, J lost 1 base, and 10 bases lay in between. Looked up from germline, CDR1 is SGDLS and CDR2 is YYNGEE. The length of the CDR3 is 15 residues. The CDR3 DNA is TGTGCCAGCAGCGTAGCAGGGTCTAGCCAAGAGACCCAGTACTTC. Translated, it gives CASSVAGSSQETQYF.

J is TRBJ1-4 and V is TRBV29-1; TRBD1 might be the D (5 bases). V gave up 4 bases and J gave up 5 bases, with 20 bases separating them. CDR3 length equals 16 residues. Germline assignment: CDR1 SQVTM and CDR2 ANQGSEA. Here the CDR3 DNA reads TGCAGCGTTGGGGGGAGCCCCGGGACGCCGAATGAAAAACTGTTTTTT. Translating it yields CSVGGSPGTPNEKLFF.

This clonotype was seen at least ten times. The chain couples TRBV5-1 to TRBJ2-2; D gene uncertain. The V and J ends lost 4 bases and 4 bases respectively, with 11 bases between them. The V gene's germline CDR1 is SGHRS and CDR2 YFSETQ. The CDR3 is 14 residues long. This chain's CDR3 is CASSLRAFTGELFF. CDR3 sequence (DNA): TGCGCCAGCAGCCTTAGAGCGTTCACCGGGGAGCTGTTTTTT.

The genes are TRBV28 and TRBJ1-4; tentative D call: TRBD1 (5 bases). V was cut by 4 bases and J by 3 bases, with 12 bases left in between. Germline values: CDR1 MDHEN, CDR2 SYDVKM. The CDR3 totals 15 residues. CDR3 sequence: CASSSGGEANEKLFF. The CDR3, as DNA: TGTGCCAGCAGTTCGGGGGGGGAAGCTAATGAAAAACTGTTTTTT.

The rearrangement uses TRBV29-1 and TRBJ2-5; 8 nucleotides line up with TRBD1. The CDR3 has 13 residues. Germline V CDR1 and CDR2: SQVTM, ANQGSEA. Trimming took 4 bases from V and 4 from J; bases not matched to a gene: 5. CDR3 sequence (DNA): TGCAGCGTTGTGGGGACAGGATCAGAGACCCAGTACTTC. As protein: CSVVGTGSETQYF. The full variable domain, rest sourced from reference TRBV29-1 and TRBJ2-5, is SAVISQKPSRDICQRGTSLTIQCQVDSQVTMMFWYRQQPGQSLTLIATANQGSEATYESGFVIDKFPISRPNLTFSTLTVSNMSPEDSSIYLCSVVGTGSETQYFGPGTRLLVL.

This clonotype turned up a few times. This chain joins TRBV29-1 and TRBJ1-1, with D uncertain. The CDR3 has 12 amino acids. Deletions cut 7 bases from V and 0 bases from J, with 9 bases between. The germline CDR1 and CDR2 sequences are SQVTM and ANQGSEA. The DNA for the CDR3 is TGCAGCGCCAGCAGCGTGAACACTGAAGCTTTCTTT. Its translation is CSASSVNTEAFF.

The V gene is TRBV2, the J gene TRBJ2-2; D not certain. The CDR3 is 14 residues long. Between the trimmed V and J ends, which lost 7 bases and 0 bases, there was a span of 9 bases. Germline-derived CDR1 and CDR2 are SNHLY and FYNNEI. The CDR3 coding sequence is TGTGCCAGCAAACCAGACACGAACACCGGGGAGCTGTTTTTT. Protein sequence: CASKPDTNTGELFF.

This sequence joins TRBV12-3 or TRBV12-4 and TRBJ2-3, with TRBD1 identical over 7 bases. The CDR3 has 15 amino acids. V lost 2 bases and J lost 5; bases outside the gene matches: 7. The CDR3 is CASSLIGQGEDTQYF. CDR3 coding DNA: TGTGCCAGCAGTTTAATCGGTCAGGGGGAAGATACGCAGTATTTT.

J is TRBJ1-5 and V is TRBV24-1, with unresolved D. The CDR3 is 12 residues long. V was cut by 4 bases and J by 7 bases, with 7 bases left in between. Germline V lookup: CDR1 KGHDR, CDR2 SFDVKD. The CDR3 reads CATSDPGQPQHF. CDR3 nucleotide sequence: TGTGCCACCAGTGACCCTGGACAGCCCCAGCATTTT.

This chain links TRBV20-1 with TRBJ2-3, with 9 bases identical to TRBD1. Losses at the gene ends were 6 bases for V and 4 bases for J; bases not matched to a gene: 11. The CDR3 has 15 amino acids. Germline assignment: CDR1 DFQATT and CDR2 SNEGSKA (reference sequence). CDR3 DNA: TGCAGTGCCAAGCCGACAGGGGGTTACCCAGATACGCAGTATTTT. Its translation: CSAKPTGGYPDTQYF.

In its sample, this clonotype was seen a few times. The rearrangement uses TRBV23-1 and TRBJ2-5; D gene unclear. TRBV23-1 is annotated as an ORF whose role is uncertain. V was cut by 2 bases and J by 5 bases, with 15 bases left in between. The CDR3 is 15 amino acids. CDR3 DNA sequence: TGCGCCAGCAGTCAACCCTCGGTCGGGCCGGAGACCCAGTACTTC. Protein product: CASSQPSVGPETQYF.

Many counts were recorded for this clonotype. The chain carries TRBV20-1 and TRBJ1-1; D may be TRBD1 (5 bases). Trimming left V 3 bases short and J 10 bases short, with 9 bases between. Germline assignment: CDR1 DFQATT and CDR2 SNEGSKA (reference sequence). CDR3 size: 10 residues. The CDR3 loop reads CSASRGGAFF. The CDR3 DNA sequence: TGCAGTGCTAGTAGGGGCGGAGCTTTCTTT.

This clonotype was picked up many times. The CDR3 here is CASSPGTASNEQFF. CDR3 bases: TGCGCCAGCAGCCCAGGGACAGCATCCAATGAGCAGTTCTTC. This chain uses TRBV4-3 with TRBJ2-1; 7 positions match TRBD1. This CDR3 has 14 residues. Unmatched junction bases numbered 6, after V lost 4 bases and J lost 6 bases. Germline V lookup: CDR1 LGHNA, CDR2 YSLEER.

This clonotype was recorded many times. The chain uses TRBV29-1 and TRBJ2-3, with 11 bases that match TRBD2. Germline CDR1 and CDR2: SQVTM and ANQGSEA. CDR3 length equals 17 residues. V was pared by 0 bases and J by 5 bases, with 10 bases of the junction left unmatched. CDR3 residues: CSVEDRSSGRRRDTQYF. CDR3 bases: TGCAGCGTTGAAGATCGGTCTAGCGGGAGGAGAAGAGATACGCAGTATTTT.

This clonotype was seen at least ten times. The chain links TRBV29-1 to TRBJ2-7, with D perhaps TRBD1 (5 bases). This CDR3 has 13 amino acids. V dropped 3 bases and J dropped 2 bases, with 11 bases sitting between them. From germline, CDR1 is SQVTM and CDR2 ANQGSEA. CDR3 sequence reads: CSVEWQGTYEQYF. DNA for the CDR3: TGCAGCGTTGAGTGGCAGGGAACCTACGAGCAGTACTTC.

The chain has TRBV7-2 and TRBJ2-5, with 12 bases lining up with TRBD2. V trimming: 4 bases; J trimming: 2 bases; junction bases outside the gene matches: 5. The germline gives CDR1 SGHTA, CDR2 FQGNSA. This CDR3 contains 16 residues. The CDR3 nucleotides are TGTGCCAGCAGCTGGGGGACTAGCGGGTGGCAAGAGACCCAGTACTTC. Protein: CASSWGTSGWQETQYF.

This clonotype was picked up many times. This sequence joins TRBV20-1 and TRBJ2-7, with D possibly TRBD2 on 6 matching bases. The CDR3 covers 15 residues. CDR1 is DFQATT and CDR2 is SNEGSKA in the germline V gene (reference sequence). Trimming took 0 bases from V and 2 from J, leaving 14 bases between them. This CDR3 reads CSAREALGGPYEQYF. The CDR3 DNA is TGCAGTGCTAGAGAGGCGCTAGGAGGGCCCTACGAGCAGTACTTC.

The table lists this clonotype with a few counts. The chain joins TRBV20-1 to TRBJ2-7, with 9 bases fitting TRBD2. Per the germline V gene, CDR1 is DFQATT and CDR2 is SNEGSKA (reference sequence). J lost 1 base, V lost 3 bases, and 4 bases had no gene match. The length of the CDR3 is 14 residues. In DNA, the CDR3 is TGCAGTGCTAGTGTGCGGGAGGGATCCTACGAGCAGTACTTC. Translation gives CSASVREGSYEQYF.

This chain joins TRBV20-1 and TRBJ1-4; 9 bases are shared with TRBD1. The CDR3 has 15 residues. From germline, CDR1 is DFQATT and CDR2 SNEGSKA (reference sequence). With V trimmed by 2 bases and J by 2 bases, 3 bases remained unmatched. The DNA for the CDR3 is TGCAGTGCTAGAATGACAGGGGGGACTAATGAAAAACTGTTTTTT. It codes for CSARMTGGTNEKLFF.

This clonotype appeared many times. Germline and junction disagree at one end, which may indicate a read error. The J gene is TRBJ2-7, the V gene TRBV6-2 or TRBV6-3; perhaps D is TRBD1 or TRBD2 (5 bases each). This CDR3 has 14 amino acids. Germline CDR1 and CDR2: MNHEY and SVGEGT. CDR3 loop: CARTVGPMSCEQYF. The CDR3 DNA sequence: TGTGCCAGGACCGTGGGACCCATGTCCTGCGAGCAGTACTTC.

There are many counts of this clonotype. The genes are TRBV4-2 and TRBJ1-1; weak D call: TRBD1 (6 bases). V lost 4 bases, J lost 0 bases, and 12 bases lay in between. The CDR3 has 15 amino acids. The germline CDR1 and CDR2 sequences are LGHNA and YNFKEQ. CDR3 bases: TGTGCCAGCAGCCCGAGGGGGGTAATGAACACTGAAGCTTTCTTT. It specifies CASSPRGVMNTEAFF.

This clonotype has at least ten counts. V gene TRBV12-3 or TRBV12-4 combines with J gene TRBJ2-1; TRBD2 matches at 8 bases. V gave up 2 bases and J gave up 8 bases; unmatched junction bases: 2. This CDR3 has 13 amino acids. The CDR3 DNA follows: TGTGCCAGCAGTTTAAGCGGGAGCCATGAGCAGTTCTTC. Residues: CASSLSGSHEQFF.

This clonotype was detected a few times. The rearrangement joins TRBV7-8 to TRBJ1-1; D gene unclear. Germline-derived CDR1 and CDR2 are SGHVS and FQNEAQ. CDR3 length: 13 residues. Trimming shortened V by 7 bases and J by 3 bases, and 12 bases separated the two germline ends. The CDR3 sequence is CASTLRVYTEAFF. The CDR3 DNA sequence: TGTGCCAGCACCCTGAGGGTATACACTGAAGCTTTCTTT.

The chain links TRBV3-1 to TRBJ2-2, with D uncertain. Germline V lookup: CDR1 LGHDT, CDR2 YNNKEL (reference sequence). Trimming took off 3 bases at V and 0 bases at J, with 8 bases between the two ends. There are 15 residues in the CDR3. CDR3 nucleotide sequence: TGTGCCAGCAGCCAGAAGGTTGCGAACACCGGGGAGCTGTTTTTT. Translating it yields CASSQKVANTGELFF.

This clonotype was counted many times. V and J are TRBV6-5 and TRBJ2-2, with 9 bases aligning to TRBD1. Germline CDR1 is MNHEY and CDR2 is SVGAGI. Trimming took 4 bases from V and 7 from J; bases not matched to a gene: 7. The CDR3 runs to 15 residues. The CDR3 region is CASSSGQGGIGELFF. In DNA form, the CDR3 reads TGTGCCAGCAGTTCGGGACAGGGAGGGATCGGGGAGCTGTTTTTT.

This clonotype was found a few times. The rearrangement joins TRBV4-2 to TRBJ1-1, with D hard to call. This CDR3 has 13 residues. Trimming removed 1 base at V and 6 bases at J, with 9 bases between. Germline values: CDR1 LGHNA, CDR2 YNFKEQ. The CDR3 DNA reads as TGTGCCAGCAGCCAAGTACGGTCCCCTGAAGCTTTCTTT. Translating gives CASSQVRSPEAFF.